This T cell receptor beta chain is drawn from a study of T cells after yellow fever vaccination. Study-wide context: With SMART-Seq v4 Ultra Low Input, the fractions containing low cell numbers were prepared.

Findings and limits, study-wide: The secondary response was weaker, and its peak arrived faster, on day 5 versus 15. Abundant bulk-derived clonotypes could contaminate FACS-sorted repertoires.

V lost 1 base, J lost 3 bases, and 5 bases lay in between. The V gene's germline CDR1 is LGHDT and CDR2 YNNKEL (reference sequence). This CDR3 is built from 13 residues. On this clonotype itself: Its antigen is not known.

TCRdb ran MiXCR on the 5' RACE reads and lists one entry per CDR3 protein. The sample contains 150,000 or so distinct CDR3 sequences, under 7.5% of which appear only once. This sequence originates from a man between 18 and 35 years old who received the YFV17D yellow fever vaccine. The sample in question was CD4+ T cells sorted from PBMCs, obtained 4 to 5 days after the first yellow fever vaccination. This chain connects TRBV3-1 to TRBJ2-3; D call uncertain. The CDR3 is CASSQVTTDTQYF. DNA of the CDR3: TGTGCCAGCAGCCAAGTTACGACAGATACGCAGTATTTT.